The present T cell receptor (beta chain) was sequenced within a study of cytomegalovirus exposure and HLA in healthy donors. At the level of the study: Prior work identified 117 million unique TCR beta sequences in 190 million or so T cells. Most genotyped donors, about four fifths of around 370, had Caucasian-associated genetic ancestry. Study-level points and caveats: TRBV6-2, TRBV6-3 and some other V segments were unresolvable in 87-base-pair reads.

PCR involved 60 Vbeta and 13 Jbeta primers. Libraries were prepared by immunoSEQ multiplex PCR; TCRdb keeps only in-frame clonotypes and omits some of them. The clone table shows about 55,000 clones, with the ten largest holding roughly 8.8%. In nominal health when sampled, donors likely had unrecorded immune exposures nonetheless. The CDR3 covers 15 residues. Germline V gene lookup returns CDR1 SGHNT and CDR2 YENEEA. Trimming stripped 3 bases from V and 2 bases from J, with 14 bases between. As concerns this clone: Its cognate antigen is unknown.

This TCR derives from a man aged 45-65 years in good health and CMV-seropositive. Sequenced material: PBMCs. The V call is TRBV11-3, the J call TRBJ2-7; D gene unclear. The CDR3 region is CASSFTSVPTYEQYF. CDR3 nucleotides: TGTGCCAGCAGCTTTACGTCCGTCCCTACCTACGAGCAGTACTTC.